The sequence of this TCR beta chain was determined in a study of blood T cell repertoires in COVID-19. On the study more broadly: Material from acute and convalescent COVID-19 was sourced from the United States, Italy and Spain.

The data were produced by immunoSEQ multiplex PCR, yet TCRdb's version contains in-frame clones alone and is incomplete. The repertoire consists of about 350,000 clones, with around 87% occurring once and the leading ten covering over 4%. Donors in Cohort 3 who had recovered were those with two negative PCRs, healthcare professional clearance, or resolution of their symptoms. The germline V gene encodes CDR1 LGHNA and CDR2 YNFKEQ. Trimming took 0 bases from V and 8 from J, leaving 13 bases between them. The CDR3 covers 14 residues. The sequence came from a young woman who had recovered from COVID-19. The specimen was PBMCs or T cells enriched from blood (not recorded which). This chain links TRBV4-2 with TRBJ1-1; D unclear. The CDR3 protein is CASSQDPGLGEAFF. In DNA form, the CDR3 reads TGTGCCAGCAGCCAAGATCCGGGGTTGGGGGAAGCTTTCTTT.